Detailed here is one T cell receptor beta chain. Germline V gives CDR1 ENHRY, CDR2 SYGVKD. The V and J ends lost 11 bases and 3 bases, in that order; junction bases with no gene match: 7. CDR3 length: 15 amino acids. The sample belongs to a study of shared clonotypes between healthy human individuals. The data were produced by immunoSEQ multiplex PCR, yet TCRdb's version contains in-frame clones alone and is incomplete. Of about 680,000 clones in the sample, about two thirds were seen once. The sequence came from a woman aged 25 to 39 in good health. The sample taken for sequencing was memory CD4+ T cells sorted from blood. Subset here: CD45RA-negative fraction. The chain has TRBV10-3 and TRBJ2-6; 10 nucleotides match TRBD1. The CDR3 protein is CAARQGASGANVLTF. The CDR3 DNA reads TGTGCCGCTCGACAGGGGGCAAGTGGGGCCAACGTCCTGACTTTC.